This T cell receptor (beta chain) was recovered during a study of cytomegalovirus exposure and HLA in healthy donors. Researchers ran the PCR with 60 Vbeta and 13 Jbeta primers. Using immunoSEQ multiplex PCR, the repertoire was profiled, and TCRdb retains in-frame clones only, with some absent. The sample carries 150,000 to 200,000 clones, 80% recorded once. Study conclusions and caveats: Among TCR beta chains of equal frequency, HLA-associated ones were more clonally expanded in a later analysis. Highly shared variants forming one cluster were likely a sequencing artifact.

Points on this clone: Its antigen is still unknown.

The sequencing input was PBMCs. The sequence was collected from a male donor in good health and CMV-seropositive.

The chain's CDR3 is CASSPLRPGGSGQYF. CDR3 nucleotide sequence: TGTGCCAGCAGTCCATTAAGACCCGGAGGGAGCGGGCAGTACTTC. The rearrangement uses TRBV27 and TRBJ2-7, with D tentatively TRBD2 (6 bases). This CDR3 has 15 amino acids. The V end lost 5 bases, the J end lost 9 bases, and 23 bases lay between the germline ends. Germline V gene sequence: CDR1 MNHEY, CDR2 SMNVEV (reference sequence).